This T cell receptor beta chain was retrieved from a study of post-analysis software for immune sequencing data (dated by TCRdb to between 2014 and 2017). Regarding the study in general: The recorded disease courses included relapsing-remitting, secondary progressive and progressive-relapsing multiple sclerosis, and some patients had no subtype annotation. Patient repertoires were compared against 11 previously published healthy control repertoires from donors aged 6 to 25 years. A subset of samples was prepared in parallel using single-end sample barcoding, then pooled and co-amplified after Illumina adapter ligation. General findings and caveats noted by the study authors: Multiple sclerosis patients had significantly lower normalized Chao1 diversity than controls, a result that suggests substantial peripheral T-cell clonal expansion. The multiple sclerosis patient group was slightly younger than the control group. Strong co-clustering of samples prepared in the same batch was shown by direct clustering with F measure, prompting a batch-effect correction.

About this clonotype: Its antigen has not been determined. No base qualities exist here, and no much larger clone lies one base off it.

The library was generated by PCR. Sequencer: Illumina HiSeq 2500. To reduce PCR and sequencing biases, unique molecular identifiers were incorporated into the TCR beta cDNA libraries. Some 500,000 cDNA molecules were obtained for every 1 to 10 million input T cells, so each molecule roughly corresponded to one T cell. The patient libraries were prepared and sequenced using the same protocol as the earlier healthy control dataset. Samples belonging to the same batch were prepared together, multiplexed and sequenced on a shared HiSeq lane. The paper's processing steps were these. Raw barcoded reads were processed with MIGEC, and single-read molecular identifier groups were discarded before consensus assembly and CDR3 extraction. VDJtools was used for post-analysis of the clonotype tables, with diversity normalized by down-sampling every dataset to the smallest sample size. Repertoire overlap clustering matched CDR3 amino acid but not nucleotide sequences to correct batch-related cross-sample contamination. TCRdb cleaned the public reads at Q25 with fastp, built clones with MiXCR and kept in-frame beta chains. Every entry covers one CDR3 protein and lists the most common genes and DNA from its rows. TCRdb, rather than the study authors, made the V and J calls. The table for this sample lists around 500,000 distinct CDR3 sequences; 34% of them were counted only once. 4.5% to 7.5% of the sample is taken by the ten largest.

To demonstrate the VDJtools post-analysis software, TCR beta repertoires were profiled from the peripheral blood of over ten young patients with multiple sclerosis. The multiple sclerosis patients were children and adolescents ranging in age from about 6 to 17 years. The specimen was blood. The source is a girl aged 2-17 years with multiple sclerosis.

At the DNA level, the sequence is TGCAGTGCTAGTATAATGGAGGGACTAGCGCACTACGAGCAGTACTTC. It codes for CSASIMEGLAHYEQYF. The V and J segments used are TRBV20-1 and TRBJ2-7, with 10 bases in between that match TRBD2. CDR1 DFQATT and CDR2 SNEGSKA are derived from the germline V gene (reference sequence). Measured from the cysteine to the phenylalanine, the CDR3 is 16 residues long. Only the CDR3 portion is preserved as DNA: 48 bases, with reading frame beginning at the first base. The V end gives up 3 bases and the J end 3 bases, leaving 11 bases in the junction not matched to a gene.